Listed here is a single T cell receptor (beta chain). This clonotype is medium-sized (0.01 to 0.1%). Which antigen it targets is not known. Base-call qualities are not available, and no considerably larger clone is one nucleotide away. V is clipped by 3 bases and J by 5 bases, and the sequence between their germline boundaries is 11 bases long. The CDR1 and CDR2 encoded by the germline V gene (reference sequence) are LGHDT and YNNKEL. From its cysteine to its phenylalanine, the CDR3 spans 14 amino acids. Just the 42-base CDR3 DNA is kept, in frame starting at base 1. Library preparation was by 5' RACE. This sample was sequenced with a NextSeq 500. In the TCR library protocol, a unique molecular identifier was attached to each TCR cDNA molecule so that PCR and sequencing errors could be corrected. On the study's bioinformatics: Decombinator tools were used for TCR identification, UMI-based error correction and CDR3 extraction. Expanded TCRs were defined as those above a frequency of 2 per 1,000, corresponding to the top 1% of the tumor frequency distribution. Expanded tumor TCRs were classed as regional if statistically deemed absent (corrected P<0.05) from at least one tumor region, otherwise ubiquitous. Each repertoire was subsampled 100 times to 5,000 TCRs, after which Renyi diversity was computed with the R vegan package. CDR3 similarity networks were built from amino acid triplet string-kernel similarity, connecting CDR3s with pairwise similarity above 0.82. The public reads were quality trimmed at Q25 with fastp and then assembled into clones with MiXCR by TCRdb, keeping productive beta chains. Each entry is one CDR3 protein sequence, shown with its most common DNA and genes. These V and J calls rely on TCRdb rather than the paper's analysis. For this sample there are roughly 3,000 distinct CDR3 sequences; 17% appear just once. Approximately 14% of the sample belongs to the ten largest clones.

The sample is drawn from a study of spatial heterogeneity in lung cancer (dated by TCRdb to about 2019). About the study as a whole: More beta-chain than alpha-chain transcripts were consistently detected, likely reflecting higher beta-chain transcript abundance. In the raw uncorrected reads, each unique combination of TCR and UMI appeared more than ten times on average. A strong correlation was found between TCR transcript counts in tumor regions and a T cell transcriptional module score from matched bulk RNA-seq. TCR alpha and beta repertoires were quantitatively compared across multiple tumor regions, matched nontumor lung and blood in non-small cell lung cancer. Both alpha and beta chains were TCR-sequenced in samples taken at surgery, namely 220 tumor regions, more than 62 matched nontumor lung samples and approximately 51 PBMC samples. The study linked features of the TCR repertoire to counts of nonsynonymous mutations, which were determined by whole-exome sequencing of tumor tissue.

Per the publication, the time point label means: sample taken at primary tumor resection. Donors were some 70 patients with early-stage, untreated non-small cell lung cancer from the lung TRACERx cohort. For TCR sequencing, whole RNA was extracted from tumor and nontumor lung tissue, or from cryopreserved PBMC samples, and no cell sorting was done. Only patients for whom sufficient RNA was available from at least two tumor regions were selected for TCR sequencing. Before being selected, tumor and adjacent nontumor lung specimens were reviewed by a lung pathologist. On the study overall, not on this receptor specifically: Additional single-cell paired TCR alpha and beta sequencing was considered necessary to confirm, at a functional level, the hypothesis that regional TCRs recognize regional mutations. The tumor nonsynonymous mutation count correlated with the number of expanded intratumoral alpha and beta TCRs. TCR-seq was estimated to cover only approximately 6.6% of tumor T cells for alpha chains and roughly 12% for beta chains. Counts of ubiquitous and regional expanded TCRs correlated with counts of ubiquitous and regional nonsynonymous mutations, respectively.

The receptor's source is a male donor with early-stage non-small cell lung cancer. The sequence joins TRBV3-1 to TRBJ1-5; confidence is insufficient to name the D gene. The sequenced sample was lung tumor tissue, obtained at surgery. The bases read TGTGCCAGCAGCCAGGGCGGCTCAGATCAGCCCCAGCATTTT. Its amino acids are CASSQGGSDQPQHF.